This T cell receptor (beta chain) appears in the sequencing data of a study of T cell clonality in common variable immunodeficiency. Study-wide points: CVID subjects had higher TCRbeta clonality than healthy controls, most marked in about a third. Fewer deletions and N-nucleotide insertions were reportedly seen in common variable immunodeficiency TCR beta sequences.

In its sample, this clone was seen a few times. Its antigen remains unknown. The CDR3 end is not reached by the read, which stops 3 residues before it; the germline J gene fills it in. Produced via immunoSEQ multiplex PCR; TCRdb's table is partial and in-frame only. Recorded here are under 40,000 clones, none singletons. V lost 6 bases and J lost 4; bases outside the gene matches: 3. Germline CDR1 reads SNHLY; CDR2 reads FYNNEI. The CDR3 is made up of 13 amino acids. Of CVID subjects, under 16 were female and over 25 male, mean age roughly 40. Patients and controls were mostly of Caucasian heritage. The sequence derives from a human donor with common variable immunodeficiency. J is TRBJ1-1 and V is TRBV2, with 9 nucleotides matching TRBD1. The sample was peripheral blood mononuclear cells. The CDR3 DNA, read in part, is TGTGCCAGCAGGGGACAGGGAAGCACTGAA. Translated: CASRGQGSTE. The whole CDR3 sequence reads CASRGQGSTEAFF.